What follows are 5 T cell receptor beta chains derived from one specimen sequenced in a study of control samples from healthy donors and cancer patients. Sequencing was performed with immunoSEQ multiplex PCR; in TCRdb, only in-frame clones are kept and a portion is missing. Of more than 75,000 clones in the sample, about four fifths were seen once. Sequenced input: blood. These TCRs come from a woman aged 25-40 years in good health.

This clone has only a few counts. The gene calls are TRBV27 and TRBJ1-2, with TRBD1 matching over 8 bases. Germline V gene data show CDR1 as MNHEY and CDR2 as SMNVEV (reference sequence). The junction had 1 base not matched to a gene; V was cut back by 3 bases and J by 4 bases. CDR3 length: 13 amino acids. The CDR3 spells CASSLGTGYGYTF. CDR3 coding DNA: TGTGCCAGCAGTTTGGGGACAGGCTATGGCTACACCTTC.

The V and J genes are TRBV27 and TRBJ2-3, with D unclear. The germline gives CDR1 MNHEY, CDR2 SMNVEV (reference sequence). The CDR3 has 14 amino acids. Trimming stripped 3 bases from V and 5 bases from J, with 12 bases between. CDR3 sequence: CASSLGQAGDTQYF. The CDR3, as DNA: TGTGCCAGCAGTTTGGGCCAAGCCGGAGATACGCAGTATTTT.

The chain couples TRBV6-5 to TRBJ1-2, with a tentative D call TRBD1 (6 bases). CDR3 size: 13 residues. Trimming shortened V by 2 bases and J by 4 bases, and 8 bases separated the two germline ends. The germline CDR1 and CDR2 sequences are MNHEY and SVGAGI. The CDR3 DNA is TGTGCCAGCAGTTACCAGGGGACCTATGGCTACACCTTC. It codes for CASSYQGTYGYTF.

In DNA form, the CDR3 reads TGCGCCAGCAAATCCGGGACTAGCGGGGGAAAGAATACGCAGTATTTT. Its translation is CASKSGTSGGKNTQYF. This chain links TRBV10-1 with TRBJ2-3; 14 bases map to TRBD2. CDR3 length equals 16 residues. CDR1 is WNHNN, CDR2 SYGVQD, per germline (reference sequence). The ends lost 7 bases at V and 7 bases at J; junction bases unmatched: 10.

The rearrangement links TRBV7-6 to TRBJ2-1; TRBD2 aligns across 9 bases. Trimming cost V 2 bases and J 5 bases; bases outside gene matches: 4. Germline CDR1 SGHVS, CDR2 FNYEAQ. The CDR3 length is 15 residues. In DNA, the CDR3 is TGTGCCAGCAGCTTACTAGCGGGGAGCCACAATGAGCAGTTCTTC. Protein sequence: CASSLLAGSHNEQFF.